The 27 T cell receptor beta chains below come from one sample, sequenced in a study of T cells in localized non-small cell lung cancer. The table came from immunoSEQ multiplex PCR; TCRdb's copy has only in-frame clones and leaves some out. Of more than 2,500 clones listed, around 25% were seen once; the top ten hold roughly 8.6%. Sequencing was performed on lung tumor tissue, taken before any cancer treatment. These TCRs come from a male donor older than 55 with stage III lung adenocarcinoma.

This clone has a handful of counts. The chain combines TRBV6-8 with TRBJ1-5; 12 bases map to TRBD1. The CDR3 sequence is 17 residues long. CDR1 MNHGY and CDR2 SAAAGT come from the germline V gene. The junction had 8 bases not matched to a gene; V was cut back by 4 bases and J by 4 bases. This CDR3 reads CASSSLGTGGRNQPQHF. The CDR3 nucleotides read TGTGCCAGCAGTTCCCTCGGGACAGGGGGCAGGAATCAGCCCCAGCATTTT.

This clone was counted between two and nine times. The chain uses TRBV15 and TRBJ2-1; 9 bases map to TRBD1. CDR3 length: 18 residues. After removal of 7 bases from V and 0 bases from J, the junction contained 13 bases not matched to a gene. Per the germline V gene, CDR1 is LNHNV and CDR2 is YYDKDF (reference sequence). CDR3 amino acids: CATKGQGQSESSYNEQFF. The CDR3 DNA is TGTGCCACCAAGGGACAGGGCCAATCGGAGAGCTCCTACAATGAGCAGTTCTTC.

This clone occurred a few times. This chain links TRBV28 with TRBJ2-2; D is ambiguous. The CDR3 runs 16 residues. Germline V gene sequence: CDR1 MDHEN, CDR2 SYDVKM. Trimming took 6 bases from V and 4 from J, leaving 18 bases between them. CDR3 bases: TGTGCCAGCAGGATGGACCTACTCGGAACCACCGGGGAGCTGTTTTTT. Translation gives CASRMDLLGTTGELFF.

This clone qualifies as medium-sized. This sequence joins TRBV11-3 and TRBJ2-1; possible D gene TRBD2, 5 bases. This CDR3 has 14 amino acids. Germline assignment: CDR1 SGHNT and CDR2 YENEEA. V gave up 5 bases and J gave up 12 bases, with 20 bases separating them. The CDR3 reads CASSEPGTALVQFF. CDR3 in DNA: TGTGCCAGCAGCGAACCGGGAACAGCGTTGGTGCAGTTCTTC.

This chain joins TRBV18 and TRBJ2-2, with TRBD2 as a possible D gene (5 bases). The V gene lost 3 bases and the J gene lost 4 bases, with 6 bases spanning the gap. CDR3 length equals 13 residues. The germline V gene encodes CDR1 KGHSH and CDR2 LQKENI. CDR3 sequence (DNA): TGTGCCAGCTCACCTGCGGGCACCGGGGAGCTGTTTTTT. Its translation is CASSPAGTGELFF.

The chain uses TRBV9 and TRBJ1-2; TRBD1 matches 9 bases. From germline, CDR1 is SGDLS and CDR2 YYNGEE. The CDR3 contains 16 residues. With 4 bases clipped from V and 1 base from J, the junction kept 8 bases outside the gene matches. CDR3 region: CASSPSPGQGNYGYTF. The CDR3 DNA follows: TGTGCCAGCAGCCCCTCTCCGGGACAGGGTAACTATGGCTACACCTTC. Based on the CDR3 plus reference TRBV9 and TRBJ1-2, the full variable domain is DSGVTQTPKHLITATGQRVTLRCSPRSGDLSVYWYQQSLDQGLQFLIQYYNGEERAKGNILERFSAQQFPDLHSELNLSSLELGDSALYFCASSPSPGQGNYGYTFGSGTRLTVV.

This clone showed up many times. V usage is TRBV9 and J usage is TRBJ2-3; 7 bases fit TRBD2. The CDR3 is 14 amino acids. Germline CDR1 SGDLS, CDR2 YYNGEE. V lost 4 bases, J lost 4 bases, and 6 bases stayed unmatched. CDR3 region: CASSTETSPDTQYF. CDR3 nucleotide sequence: TGTGCCAGCAGCACCGAGACTAGCCCAGATACGCAGTATTTT.

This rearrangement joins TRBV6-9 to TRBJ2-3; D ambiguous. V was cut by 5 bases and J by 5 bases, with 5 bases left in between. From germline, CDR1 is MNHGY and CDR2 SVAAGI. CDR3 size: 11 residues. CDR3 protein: CASSGEDTQYF. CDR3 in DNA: TGTGCCAGCAGTGGAGAAGATACGCAGTATTTT.

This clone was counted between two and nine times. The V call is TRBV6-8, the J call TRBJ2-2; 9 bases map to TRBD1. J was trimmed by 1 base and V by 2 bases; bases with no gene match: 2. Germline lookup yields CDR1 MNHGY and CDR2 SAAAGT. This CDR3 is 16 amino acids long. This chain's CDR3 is CASSYPGQGNTGELFF. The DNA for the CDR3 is TGTGCCAGCAGTTACCCGGGACAGGGGAACACCGGGGAGCTGTTTTTT.

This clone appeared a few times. CDR3 loop: CASSFPDRLQPQHF. The CDR3 coding sequence is TGTGCCAGCAGTTTTCCTGACAGGCTCCAGCCCCAGCATTTT. The rearrangement joins TRBV28 to TRBJ1-5; perhaps TRBD1 as D (6 bases). The germline V and J ends were trimmed by 3 bases and 7 bases, with 13 bases remaining between them. The CDR3 loop spans 14 amino acids. Germline V gene data show CDR1 as MDHEN and CDR2 as SYDVKM.

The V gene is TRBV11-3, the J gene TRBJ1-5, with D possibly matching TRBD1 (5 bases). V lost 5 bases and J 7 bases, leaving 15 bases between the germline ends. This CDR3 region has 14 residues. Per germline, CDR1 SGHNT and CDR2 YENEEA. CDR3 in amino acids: CASSPSSRDQPQHF. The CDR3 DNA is TGTGCCAGCAGCCCTTCGTCCCGGGACCAGCCCCAGCATTTT.

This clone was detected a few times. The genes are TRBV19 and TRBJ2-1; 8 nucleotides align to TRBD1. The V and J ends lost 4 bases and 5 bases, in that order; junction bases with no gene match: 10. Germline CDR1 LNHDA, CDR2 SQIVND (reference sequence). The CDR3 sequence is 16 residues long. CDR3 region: CASSTHLGTGHNEQFF. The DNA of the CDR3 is TGTGCCAGTAGTACCCACCTCGGGACAGGCCACAATGAGCAGTTCTTC. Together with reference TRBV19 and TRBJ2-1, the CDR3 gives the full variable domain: DGGITQSPKYLFRKEGQNVTLSCEQNLNHDAMYWYRQDPGQGLRLIYYSQIVNDFQKGDIAEGYSVSREKKESFPLTVTSAQKNPTAFYLCASSTHLGTGHNEQFFGPGTRLTVL.

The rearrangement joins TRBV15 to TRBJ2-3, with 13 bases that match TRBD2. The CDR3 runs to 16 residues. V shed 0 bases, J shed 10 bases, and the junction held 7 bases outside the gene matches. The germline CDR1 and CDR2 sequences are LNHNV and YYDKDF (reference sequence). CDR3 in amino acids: CATSRDSTSGGAAQYF. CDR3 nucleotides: TGTGCCACCAGCAGAGATTCAACTAGCGGGGGGGCGGCGCAGTATTTT.

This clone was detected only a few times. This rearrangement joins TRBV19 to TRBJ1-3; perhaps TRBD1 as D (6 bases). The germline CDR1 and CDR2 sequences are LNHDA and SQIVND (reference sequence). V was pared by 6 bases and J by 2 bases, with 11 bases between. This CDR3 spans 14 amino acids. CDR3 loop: CASRRGGTGNTIYF. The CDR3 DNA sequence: TGTGCCAGTAGGAGAGGGGGTACTGGAAACACCATATATTTT.

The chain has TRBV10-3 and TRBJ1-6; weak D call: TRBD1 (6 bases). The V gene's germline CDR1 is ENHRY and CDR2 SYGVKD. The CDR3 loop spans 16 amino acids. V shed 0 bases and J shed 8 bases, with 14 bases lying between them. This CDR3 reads CAISESMAGEHSPLHF. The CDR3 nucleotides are TGTGCCATCAGTGAGTCGATGGCAGGGGAGCATTCACCCCTCCACTTT.

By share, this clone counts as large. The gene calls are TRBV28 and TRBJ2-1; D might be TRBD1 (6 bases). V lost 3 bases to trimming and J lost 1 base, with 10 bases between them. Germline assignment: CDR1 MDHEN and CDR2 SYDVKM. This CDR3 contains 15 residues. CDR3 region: CASSFLDRSYNEQFF. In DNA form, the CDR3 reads TGTGCCAGCAGTTTTCTGGACAGATCCTACAATGAGCAGTTCTTC.

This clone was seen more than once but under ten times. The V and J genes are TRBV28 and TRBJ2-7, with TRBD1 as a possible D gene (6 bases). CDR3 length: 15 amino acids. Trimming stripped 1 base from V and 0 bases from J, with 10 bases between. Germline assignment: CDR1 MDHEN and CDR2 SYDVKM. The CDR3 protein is CASSLLGALSYEQYF. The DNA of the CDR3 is TGTGCCAGCAGTTTATTGGGGGCCCTCTCCTACGAGCAGTACTTC.

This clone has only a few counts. CDR3 bases: TGTGCCAGCAGCCCCTTTGGGGGGACGGGCGACAATGAGCAGTTCTTC. Its translation: CASSPFGGTGDNEQFF. The rearrangement joins TRBV7-6 to TRBJ2-1; possibly TRBD2 for D (6 bases). Trimming shortened V by 5 bases and J by 5 bases, and 19 bases separated the two germline ends. The germline V gene has CDR1 SGHVS and CDR2 FNYEAQ. This CDR3 is 16 amino acids long.

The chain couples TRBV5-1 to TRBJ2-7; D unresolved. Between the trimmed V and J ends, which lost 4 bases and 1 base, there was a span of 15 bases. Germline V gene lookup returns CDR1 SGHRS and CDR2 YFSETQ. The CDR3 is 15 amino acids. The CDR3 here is CASSTLLRNSYEQYF. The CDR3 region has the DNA TGCGCCAGCAGCACGTTACTGAGGAATTCCTACGAGCAGTACTTC. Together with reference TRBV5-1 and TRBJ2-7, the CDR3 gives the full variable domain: KAGVTQTPRYLIKTRGQQVTLSCSPISGHRSVSWYQQTPGQGLQFLFEYFSETQRNKGNFPGRFSGRQFSNSRSEMNVSTLELGDSALYLCASSTLLRNSYEQYFGPGTRLTVT.

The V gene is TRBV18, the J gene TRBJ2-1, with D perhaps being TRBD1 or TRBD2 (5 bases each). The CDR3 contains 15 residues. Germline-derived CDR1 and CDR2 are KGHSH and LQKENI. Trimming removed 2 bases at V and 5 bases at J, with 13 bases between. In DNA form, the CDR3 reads TGTGCCAGCTCACCAAGTCGAGGGACCAACAATGAGCAGTTCTTC. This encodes CASSPSRGTNNEQFF.

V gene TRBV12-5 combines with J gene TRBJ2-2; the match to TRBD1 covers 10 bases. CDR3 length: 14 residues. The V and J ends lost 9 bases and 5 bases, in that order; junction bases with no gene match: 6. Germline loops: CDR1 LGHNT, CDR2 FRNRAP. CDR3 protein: CASRDRGRTGELFF. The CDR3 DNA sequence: TGTGCTAGCAGAGACAGGGGGCGGACCGGGGAGCTGTTTTTT.

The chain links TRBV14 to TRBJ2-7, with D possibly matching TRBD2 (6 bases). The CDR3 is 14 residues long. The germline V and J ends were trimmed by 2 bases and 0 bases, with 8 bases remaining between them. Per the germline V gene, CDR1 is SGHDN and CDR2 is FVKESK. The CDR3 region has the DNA TGTGCCAGCAGCCAATTGGGGGGCTCCTACGAGCAGTACTTC. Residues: CASSQLGGSYEQYF.

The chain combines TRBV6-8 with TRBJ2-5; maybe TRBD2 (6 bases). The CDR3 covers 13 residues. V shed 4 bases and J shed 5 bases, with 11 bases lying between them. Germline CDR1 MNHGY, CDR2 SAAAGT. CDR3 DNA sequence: TGTGCCAGCAGTTTGGGACTGTGGGAGACCCAGTACTTC. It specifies CASSLGLWETQYF.

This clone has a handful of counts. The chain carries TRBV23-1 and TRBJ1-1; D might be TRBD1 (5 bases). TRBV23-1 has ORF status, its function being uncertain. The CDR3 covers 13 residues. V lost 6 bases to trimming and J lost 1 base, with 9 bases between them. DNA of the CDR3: TGCGCCAGCAGATATGGACAGAACACTGAAGCTTTCTTT. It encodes CASRYGQNTEAFF.

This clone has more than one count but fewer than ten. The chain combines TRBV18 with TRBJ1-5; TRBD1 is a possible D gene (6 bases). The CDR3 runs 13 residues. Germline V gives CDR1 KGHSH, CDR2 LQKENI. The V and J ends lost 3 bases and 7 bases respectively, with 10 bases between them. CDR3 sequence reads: CASSPGGLQPQHF. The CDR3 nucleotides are TGTGCCAGCTCACCGGGGGGGCTACAGCCCCAGCATTTT.

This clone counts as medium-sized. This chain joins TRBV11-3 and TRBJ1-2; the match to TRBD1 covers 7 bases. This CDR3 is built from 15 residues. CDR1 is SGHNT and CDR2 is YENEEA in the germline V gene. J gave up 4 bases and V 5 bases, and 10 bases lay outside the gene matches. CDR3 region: CASSRPGQIFYGYTF. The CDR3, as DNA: TGTGCCAGCAGCCGCCCGGGACAGATATTCTATGGCTACACCTTC. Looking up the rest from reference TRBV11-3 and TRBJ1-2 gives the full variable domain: EAGVVQSPRYKIIEKKQPVAFWCNPISGHNTLYWYLQNLGQGPELLIRYENEEAVDDSQLPKDRFSAERLKGVDSTLKIQPAELGDSAVYLCASSRPGQIFYGYTFGSGTRLTVV.

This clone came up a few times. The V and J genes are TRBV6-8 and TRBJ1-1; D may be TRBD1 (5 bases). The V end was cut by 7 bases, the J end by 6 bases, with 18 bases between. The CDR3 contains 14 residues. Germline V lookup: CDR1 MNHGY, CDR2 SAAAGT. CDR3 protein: CASTSSGAKAEAFF. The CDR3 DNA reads TGTGCCAGCACGTCTAGCGGGGCGAAGGCTGAAGCTTTCTTT.